This TCR beta chain is drawn from a study of blood T cell repertoires in COVID-19. Study in general: The samples span acute and convalescent COVID-19 from the United States, Italy and Spain. T cells, B-cell-depleted T cells, or PBMCs provided the cDNA or gDNA that served as material.

This table comes from immunoSEQ multiplex PCR, and its TCRdb copy is limited to in-frame clones, with some not included. This sample has some 370,000 clones; roughly four fifths occur once, and the top ten carry 5.1%. Cohort 3 recovery required two negative PCRs, clearance, or symptom resolution. Germline assignment: CDR1 SNHLY and CDR2 FYNNEI. This CDR3 has 13 residues. The ends lost 8 bases at V and 2 bases at J; junction bases unmatched: 2. The TCR originated in a woman aged 45-60 years who had recovered from COVID-19. The gene calls are TRBV2 and TRBJ2-3, with 9 bases matching TRBD2. The sample comprised PBMCs or T cells enriched from blood (not recorded which). Here the CDR3 DNA reads TGTGCCAGCGCTAGCGGGGCCACAGATACGCAGTATTTT. Its translation is CASASGATDTQYF.